These 5 T cell receptor beta chains were all obtained from the same sample, sequenced in a study of early T cells in non-severe SARS-CoV-2 infection (dated by TCRdb to the early 2020s). Libraries were constructed by 5' RACE. Sequencing was performed on a NextSeq 500. TCRdb applied fastp at Q25 and MiXCR to the public reads, then kept only in-frame beta chains. One record per CDR3 amino acid sequence lists the most common genes and DNA. The sample table contains about 83,000 distinct CDR3 sequences; only one count was recorded for about 12% of them. About 6% of the sample is in the top ten clones. Sequenced material: whole blood. The receptors here all came from an adult who was a healthcare worker with PCR-confirmed SARS-CoV-2 infection or an uninfected control (not recorded which).

The chain joins TRBV11-2 to TRBJ2-1; possibly TRBD2 for D (5 bases). Germline V lookup: CDR1 SGHAT, CDR2 FQNNGV. The CDR3 totals 16 residues. V shed 5 bases and J shed 0 bases, with 14 bases lying between them. As DNA, the CDR3 is TGTGCCAGCAGCCCCGTCCGGGGAAGCTCCTACAATGAGCAGTTCTTC. Amino acids: CASSPVRGSSYNEQFF. The full variable domain, completed using reference TRBV11-2 and TRBJ2-1, is EAGVAQSPRYKIIEKRQSVAFWCNPISGHATLYWYQQILGQGPKLLIQFQNNGVVDDSQLPKDRFSAERLKGVDSTLKIQPAKLEDSAVYLCASSPVRGSSYNEQFFGPGTRLTVL.

The CDR3: CSAGVGRVREQYF. The CDR3, as DNA: TGCAGTGCTGGGGTCGGGAGGGTTCGAGAGCAGTACTTC. V and J are TRBV20-1 and TRBJ2-7; 8 bases agree with TRBD2. This CDR3 has 13 residues. Trimming removed 5 bases from V and 7 bases from J; junction bases left unmatched: 10. Germline CDR1 DFQATT, CDR2 SNEGSKA (reference sequence).

This clonotype was counted a few times. V and J are TRBV7-9 and TRBJ2-7; unclear D gene. Germline V gene data show CDR1 as SEHNR and CDR2 as FQNEAQ (reference sequence). There are 13 residues in the CDR3. With 4 bases removed from V and 3 bases from J, the gap between germline ends came to 10 bases. The CDR3 spells CASSSENLYEQYF. The CDR3 nucleotides are TGTGCCAGCAGCTCAGAGAATCTCTACGAGCAGTACTTC.

The sample holds many counts of this clonotype. The rearrangement links TRBV12-3 or TRBV12-4 to TRBJ2-7; 12 positions agree with TRBD2. The CDR3 is 15 residues long. V shed 5 bases, J shed 12 bases, and the junction held 14 bases outside the gene matches. CDR3 residues: CASSLYASTSGRGYF. The CDR3 bases are TGTGCCAGCAGTCTGTACGCGTCGACTAGCGGGAGAGGGTACTTC.

This clonotype has ten or more counts. The rearrangement uses TRBV7-2 and TRBJ2-5, with D tentatively TRBD1 or TRBD2 (5 bases each). This CDR3 contains 14 residues. V was shortened by 5 bases and J by 1 base, with 11 bases between the two germline ends. In germline, CDR1 is SGHTA, CDR2 FQGNSA. CDR3 in DNA: TGTGCCAGCAGCCTCCCCGGGACCCAAGAGACCCAGTACTTC. Residues: CASSLPGTQETQYF.